This T cell receptor beta chain was captured by sequencing in a study of breast tumors, draining lymph nodes, adjacent tissues. TCRdb re-called the multiplex PCR reads with MiXCR, one entry per CDR3 protein. Of over 200,000 distinct CDR3 sequences detected, 32% appear once; the ten largest clones hold 1.4%. Trimming left V 7 bases short and J 2 bases short, with 4 bases between. This CDR3 has 11 residues. Germline V lookup: CDR1 MNHNS, CDR2 SASEGT. Study results and limitations: Tumor T cell lymph node origin was a supported hypothesis, not proven. The data were judged consistent with most tumor T cells coming from lymph node and expanding in tumor. Luminal-like breast cancer showed significantly higher tumor–nontumor repertoire similarity than basal-like. Tumor repertoires ranked between lymph nodes and nontumor tissue in diversity, with V and J gene preferences.

The lymph nodes were axillary draining lymph nodes from breast cancer patients. A word on this clonotype: Its specificity is unknown. Since no conserved phenylalanine or tryptophan closes the CDR3, a read error is the likely cause.

Sample: axillary lymph node tissue. The source is a female donor with breast cancer. Some clones in this sample may be carry-over from other donors' samples. The genes are TRBV6-1 and TRBJ2-3; D unresolved. The chain's CDR3 is CASTNTDTQYL. The CDR3, as DNA: TGTGCCAGCACCAACACAGATACGCAGTATCTT.